This T cell receptor (beta chain) was recovered during a study of T-cell reconstitution after alpha-beta-depleted transplantation in children. Points from the study as a whole: About two months after transplant, alpha-beta T cells reportedly came from several hundred expanded graft clones. T-cell numbers and diversity, one year after transplant, stemmed largely from T cells that were newly produced. Surviving recipient T cells and thymic progenitors produced the high day-60 TCRbeta diversity seen in some patients.

TCRbeta library preparation incorporated unique molecular identifiers. TCRdb re-called the PCR reads with MiXCR, one entry per CDR3 protein. The sample has hundreds of thousands of distinct CDR3 sequences; around 23% are singletons. This clonotype turned up a few times. Its antigen is unidentified. The CDR3 runs 14 residues. CDR1 is MNHEY and CDR2 is SVGAGI in the germline V gene. Trimming cost V 2 bases and J 6 bases, with 11 bases left between them. The J gene is TRBJ1-5, the V gene TRBV6-5; D unresolved. The specimen comprised PBMCs, mostly from graft donor cells, sampled 360 days after TCRalphabeta/CD19-depleted stem cell transplant. This sequence was found in a boy less than two years old who had a stem cell transplant for acute myeloid leukemia, so the T cells may come from the graft donor. CDR3 DNA: TGTGCCAGCAGTTACGGTGCCTCCGGTCAGCCCCAGCATTTT. Translated, it gives CASSYGASGQPQHF.